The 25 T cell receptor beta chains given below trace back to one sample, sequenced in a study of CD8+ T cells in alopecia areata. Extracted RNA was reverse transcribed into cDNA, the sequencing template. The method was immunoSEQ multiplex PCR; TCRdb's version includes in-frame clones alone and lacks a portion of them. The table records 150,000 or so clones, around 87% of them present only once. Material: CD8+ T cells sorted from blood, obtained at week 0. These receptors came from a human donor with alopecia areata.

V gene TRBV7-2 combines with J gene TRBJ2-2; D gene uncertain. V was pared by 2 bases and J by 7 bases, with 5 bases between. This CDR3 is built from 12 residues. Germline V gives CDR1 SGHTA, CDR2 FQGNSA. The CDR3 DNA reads TGTGCCAGCAGCTTAACCCGCGGGGAGCTGTTTTTT. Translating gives CASSLTRGELFF. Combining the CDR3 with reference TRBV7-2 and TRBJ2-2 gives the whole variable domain GAGVSQSPSNKVTEKGKDVELRCDPISGHTALYWYRQSLGQGLEFLIYFQGNSAPDKSGLPSDRFSAERTGGSVSTLTIQRTQQEDSAVYLCASSLTRGELFFGEGSRLTVL.

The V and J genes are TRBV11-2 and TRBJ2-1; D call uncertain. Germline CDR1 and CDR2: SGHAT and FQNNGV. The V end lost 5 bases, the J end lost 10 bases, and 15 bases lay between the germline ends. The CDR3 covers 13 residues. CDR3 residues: CASSPQHGYEQFF. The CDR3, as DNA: TGTGCCAGCAGCCCCCAGCACGGGTACGAGCAGTTCTTC.

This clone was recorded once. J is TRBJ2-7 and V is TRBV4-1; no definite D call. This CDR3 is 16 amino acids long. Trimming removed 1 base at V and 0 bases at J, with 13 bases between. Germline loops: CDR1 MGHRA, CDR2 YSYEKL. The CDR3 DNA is TGCGCCAGCAGCCAAGTGTTGCACACCCTCTCCTACGAGCAGTACTTC. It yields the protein CASSQVLHTLSYEQYF.

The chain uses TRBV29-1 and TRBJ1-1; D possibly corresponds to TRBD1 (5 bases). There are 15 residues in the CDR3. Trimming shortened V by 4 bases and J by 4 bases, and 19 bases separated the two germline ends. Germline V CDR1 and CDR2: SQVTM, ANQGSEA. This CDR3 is CSVAGLEGKGTEAFF. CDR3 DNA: TGCAGCGTTGCGGGGTTGGAGGGGAAGGGCACTGAAGCTTTCTTT. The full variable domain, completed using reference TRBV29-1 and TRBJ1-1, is SAVISQKPSRDICQRGTSLTIQCQVDSQVTMMFWYRQQPGQSLTLIATANQGSEATYESGFVIDKFPISRPNLTFSTLTVSNMSPEDSSIYLCSVAGLEGKGTEAFFGQGTRLTVV.

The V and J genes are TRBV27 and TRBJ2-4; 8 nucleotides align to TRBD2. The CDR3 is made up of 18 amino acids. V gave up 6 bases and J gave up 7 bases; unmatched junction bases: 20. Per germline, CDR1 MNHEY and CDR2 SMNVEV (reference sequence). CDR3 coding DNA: TGTGCCAGCAGCCAAGGGTTGGGCTTAGCGGGGTCGGGGAACATTCAGTACTTC. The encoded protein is CASSQGLGLAGSGNIQYF.

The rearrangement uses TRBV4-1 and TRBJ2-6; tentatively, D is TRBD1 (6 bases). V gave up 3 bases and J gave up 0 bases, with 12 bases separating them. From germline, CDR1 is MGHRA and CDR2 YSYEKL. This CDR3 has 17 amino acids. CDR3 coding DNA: TGCGCCAGCAGCCACACTGAAGGGGGCTCTGGGGCCAACGTCCTGACTTTC. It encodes CASSHTEGGSGANVLTF.

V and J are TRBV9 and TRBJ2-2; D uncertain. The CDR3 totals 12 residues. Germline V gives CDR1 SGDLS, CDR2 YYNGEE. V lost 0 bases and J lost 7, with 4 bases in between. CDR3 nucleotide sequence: TGTGCCAGCAGCGTAGGTCACGGGGAGCTGTTTTTT. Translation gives CASSVGHGELFF. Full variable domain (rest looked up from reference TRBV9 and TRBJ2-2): DSGVTQTPKHLITATGQRVTLRCSPRSGDLSVYWYQQSLDQGLQFLIQYYNGEERAKGNILERFSAQQFPDLHSELNLSSLELGDSALYFCASSVGHGELFFGEGSRLTVL.

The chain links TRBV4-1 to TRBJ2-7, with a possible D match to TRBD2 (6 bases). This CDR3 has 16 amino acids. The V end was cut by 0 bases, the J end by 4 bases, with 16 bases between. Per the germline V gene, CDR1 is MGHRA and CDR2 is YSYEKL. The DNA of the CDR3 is TGCGCCAGCAGCCAAGATCAAGGAGGGAGCGATTACGAGCAGTACTTC. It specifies CASSQDQGGSDYEQYF.

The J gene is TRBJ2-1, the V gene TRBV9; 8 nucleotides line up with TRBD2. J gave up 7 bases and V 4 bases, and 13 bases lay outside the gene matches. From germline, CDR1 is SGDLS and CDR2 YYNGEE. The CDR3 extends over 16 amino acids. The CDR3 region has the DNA TGTGCCAGCAGCCCCCCGGGGGGGGCCAATAGGAATGAGCAGTTCTTC. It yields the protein CASSPPGGANRNEQFF. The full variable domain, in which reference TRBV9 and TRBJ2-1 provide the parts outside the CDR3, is DSGVTQTPKHLITATGQRVTLRCSPRSGDLSVYWYQQSLDQGLQFLIQYYNGEERAKGNILERFSAQQFPDLHSELNLSSLELGDSALYFCASSPPGGANRNEQFFGPGTRLTVL.

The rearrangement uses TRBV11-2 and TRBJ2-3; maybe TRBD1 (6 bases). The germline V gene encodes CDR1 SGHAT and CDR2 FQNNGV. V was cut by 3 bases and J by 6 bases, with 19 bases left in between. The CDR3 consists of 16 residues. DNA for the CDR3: TGTGCCAGCAGCTTCCTAGAAGGGGGAATCGGCGATACGCAGTATTTT. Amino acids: CASSFLEGGIGDTQYF.

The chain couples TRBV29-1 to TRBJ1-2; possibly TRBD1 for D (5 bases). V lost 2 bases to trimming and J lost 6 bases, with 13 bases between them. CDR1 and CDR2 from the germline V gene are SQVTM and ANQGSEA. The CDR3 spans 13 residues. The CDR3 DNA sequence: TGCAGCGTTGAACAGCAGGGAACTAATGGCTACACCTTC. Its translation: CSVEQQGTNGYTF.

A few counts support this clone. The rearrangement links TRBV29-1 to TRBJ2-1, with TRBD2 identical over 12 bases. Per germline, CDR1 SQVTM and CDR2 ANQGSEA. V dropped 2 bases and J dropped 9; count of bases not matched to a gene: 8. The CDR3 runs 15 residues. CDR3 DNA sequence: TGCAGCGTTGAACCAGGACTAGCGGGATTTGGTGAGCAGTTCTTC. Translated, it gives CSVEPGLAGFGEQFF.

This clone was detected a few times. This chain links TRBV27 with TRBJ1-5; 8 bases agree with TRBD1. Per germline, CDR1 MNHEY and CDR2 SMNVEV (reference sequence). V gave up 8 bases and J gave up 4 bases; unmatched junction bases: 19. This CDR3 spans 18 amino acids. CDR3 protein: CASRPLTGTGKYNQPQHF. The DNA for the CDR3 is TGTGCCAGCCGCCCTCTTACCGGGACAGGCAAATATAATCAGCCCCAGCATTTT.

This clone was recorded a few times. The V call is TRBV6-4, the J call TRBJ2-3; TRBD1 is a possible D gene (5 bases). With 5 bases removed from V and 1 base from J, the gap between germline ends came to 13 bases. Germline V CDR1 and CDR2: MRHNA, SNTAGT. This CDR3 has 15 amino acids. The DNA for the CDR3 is TGTGCCAGCAGTTACAGGTCAGAGGGCACAGATACGCAGTATTTT. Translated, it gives CASSYRSEGTDTQYF.

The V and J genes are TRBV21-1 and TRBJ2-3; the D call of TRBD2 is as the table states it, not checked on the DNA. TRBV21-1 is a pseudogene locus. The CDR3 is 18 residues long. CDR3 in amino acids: CASSPDVVINTSTDTQYF. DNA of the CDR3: TGTGCCAGCAGCCCCGATGTGGTGATCAATACTAGCACAGATACGCAGTATTTT.

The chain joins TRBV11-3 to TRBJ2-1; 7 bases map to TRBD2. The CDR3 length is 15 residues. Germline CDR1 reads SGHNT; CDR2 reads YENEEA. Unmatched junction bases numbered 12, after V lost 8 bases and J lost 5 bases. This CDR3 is CASSEPGTKDNEQFF. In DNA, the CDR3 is TGTGCCAGCTCGGAGCCCGGGACTAAAGACAATGAGCAGTTCTTC.

In nucleotides, the CDR3 is TGCAGCGTTGAATCCGCAGAACCCTACGAGCAGTACTTC. This translates into CSVESAEPYEQYF. This rearrangement joins TRBV29-1 to TRBJ2-5; D not certain. The DNA end lines up better with TRBJ2-7; the J call may be wrong. The CDR3 loop spans 13 amino acids. Germline V gene lookup returns CDR1 SQVTM and CDR2 ANQGSEA.

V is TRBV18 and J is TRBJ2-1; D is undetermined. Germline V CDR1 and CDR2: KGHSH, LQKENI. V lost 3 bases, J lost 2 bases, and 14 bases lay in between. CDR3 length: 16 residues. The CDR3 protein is CASSPPLVRTYNEQFF. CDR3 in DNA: TGTGCCAGCTCACCCCCTTTGGTAAGAACCTACAATGAGCAGTTCTTC.

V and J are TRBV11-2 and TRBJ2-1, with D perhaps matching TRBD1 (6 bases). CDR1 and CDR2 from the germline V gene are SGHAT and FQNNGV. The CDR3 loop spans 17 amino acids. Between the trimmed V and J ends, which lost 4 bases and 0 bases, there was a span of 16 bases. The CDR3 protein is CASSSFGGESSYNEQFF. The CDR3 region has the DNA TGTGCCAGCAGCTCCTTTGGGGGCGAGAGCTCCTACAATGAGCAGTTCTTC.

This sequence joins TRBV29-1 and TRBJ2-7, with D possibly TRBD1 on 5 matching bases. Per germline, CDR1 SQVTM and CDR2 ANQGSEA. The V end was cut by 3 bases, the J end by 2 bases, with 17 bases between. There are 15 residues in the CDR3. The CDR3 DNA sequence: TGCAGCGTTGAGGGCCGTAGGGAAGGGGCCTACGAGCAGTACTTC. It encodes CSVEGRREGAYEQYF.

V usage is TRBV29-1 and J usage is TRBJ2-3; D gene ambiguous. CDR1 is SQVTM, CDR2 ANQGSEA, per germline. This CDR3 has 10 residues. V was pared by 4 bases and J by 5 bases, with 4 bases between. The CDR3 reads CSVVKDTQYF. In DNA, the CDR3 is TGCAGCGTTGTTAAAGATACGCAGTATTTT.

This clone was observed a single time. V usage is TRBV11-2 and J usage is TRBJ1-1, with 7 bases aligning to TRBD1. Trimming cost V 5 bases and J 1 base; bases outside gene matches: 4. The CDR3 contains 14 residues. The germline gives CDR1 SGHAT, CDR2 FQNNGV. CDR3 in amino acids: CASSPGTENTEAFF. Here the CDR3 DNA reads TGTGCCAGCAGCCCCGGGACAGAGAACACTGAAGCTTTCTTT.

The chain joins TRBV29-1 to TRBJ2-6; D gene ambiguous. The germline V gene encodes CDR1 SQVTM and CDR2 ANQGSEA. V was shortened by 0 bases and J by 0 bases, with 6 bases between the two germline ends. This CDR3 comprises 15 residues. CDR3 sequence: CSVEDRHSGANVLTF. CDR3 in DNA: TGCAGCGTTGAAGACAGACACTCTGGGGCCAACGTCCTGACTTTC.

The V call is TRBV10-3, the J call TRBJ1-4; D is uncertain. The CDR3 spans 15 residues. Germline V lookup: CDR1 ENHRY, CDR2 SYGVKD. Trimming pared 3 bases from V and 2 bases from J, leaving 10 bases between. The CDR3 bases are TGTGCCATCAGTGATGGGCAGAATACTAATGAAAAACTGTTTTTT. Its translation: CAISDGQNTNEKLFF.

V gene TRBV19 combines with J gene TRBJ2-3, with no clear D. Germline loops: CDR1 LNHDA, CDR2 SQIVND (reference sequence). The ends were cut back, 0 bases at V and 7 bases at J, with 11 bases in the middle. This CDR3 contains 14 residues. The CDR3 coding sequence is TGTGCCAGTAGTATAGAGACAACCATGTATACGCAGTATTTT. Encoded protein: CASSIETTMYTQYF.